This TCR beta chain emerged from a study of response to subunit inactivated influenza vaccine. Trimming took off 0 bases at V and 2 bases at J, with 8 bases between the two ends. Germline loops: CDR1 LNHNV, CDR2 YYDKDF (reference sequence). The CDR3 loop spans 14 amino acids. TCRdb re-analysed the RT-PCR reads in MiXCR, keeping a single row per CDR3 protein. The sample has under 800,000 distinct CDR3 sequences, about 15% seen once. The specimen comprised PBMCs from blood, sampled 14 to 15 days before vaccination. The rearrangement links TRBV15 to TRBJ2-7; D is ambiguous. The sequence was obtained from a man between 45 and 60 years old who received an inactivated influenza vaccine. This chain's CDR3 is CATSRDAGPYEQYF. CDR3 bases: TGTGCCACCAGCAGAGATGCCGGGCCCTACGAGCAGTACTTC.